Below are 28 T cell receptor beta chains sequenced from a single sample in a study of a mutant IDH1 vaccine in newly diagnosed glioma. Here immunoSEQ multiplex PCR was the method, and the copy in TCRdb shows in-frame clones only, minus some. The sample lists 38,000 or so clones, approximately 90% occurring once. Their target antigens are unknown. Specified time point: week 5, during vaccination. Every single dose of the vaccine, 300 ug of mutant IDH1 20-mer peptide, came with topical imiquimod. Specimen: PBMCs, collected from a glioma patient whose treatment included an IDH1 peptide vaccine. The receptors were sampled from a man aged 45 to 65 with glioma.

The CDR3, as DNA: TGTGCCAGTAGTATGGGACTAACGGGACAGGGCAAGTACGAGCAGTACTTC. Translated, it gives CASSMGLTGQGKYEQYF. V usage is TRBV19 and J usage is TRBJ2-7; 9 nucleotides agree with TRBD1. V shed 3 bases, J shed 4 bases, and the junction held 13 bases outside the gene matches. The CDR3 is 17 residues long. Germline-derived CDR1 and CDR2 are LNHDA and SQIVND (reference sequence). Full variable domain (missing parts from reference TRBV19 and TRBJ2-7): DGGITQSPKYLFRKEGQNVTLSCEQNLNHDAMYWYRQDPGQGLRLIYYSQIVNDFQKGDIAEGYSVSREKKESFPLTVTSAQKNPTAFYLCASSMGLTGQGKYEQYFGPGTRLTVT.

The CDR3 DNA is TGTGCCAGCAGCACCCTCCCAAGGGGACAGGCGGGCTATGGCTACACCTTC. This translates into CASSTLPRGQAGYGYTF. The gene calls are TRBV7-8 and TRBJ1-2, with 8 bases identical to TRBD1. The germline V gene encodes CDR1 SGHVS and CDR2 FQNEAQ. V was pared by 5 bases and J by 4 bases, with 15 bases of the junction left unmatched. The CDR3 runs 17 residues.

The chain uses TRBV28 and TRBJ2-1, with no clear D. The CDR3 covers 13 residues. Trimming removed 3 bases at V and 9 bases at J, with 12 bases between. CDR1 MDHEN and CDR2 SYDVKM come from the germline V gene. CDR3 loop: CASSLSGTGEQFF. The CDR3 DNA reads TGTGCCAGCAGTTTGAGTGGTACGGGTGAGCAGTTCTTC.

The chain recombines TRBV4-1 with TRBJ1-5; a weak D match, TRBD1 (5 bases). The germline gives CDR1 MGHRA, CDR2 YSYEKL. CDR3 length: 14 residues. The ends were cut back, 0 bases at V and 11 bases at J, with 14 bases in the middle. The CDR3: CASSQDLPGVAQHF. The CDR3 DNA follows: TGCGCCAGCAGCCAAGATCTCCCGGGGGTAGCCCAGCATTTT.

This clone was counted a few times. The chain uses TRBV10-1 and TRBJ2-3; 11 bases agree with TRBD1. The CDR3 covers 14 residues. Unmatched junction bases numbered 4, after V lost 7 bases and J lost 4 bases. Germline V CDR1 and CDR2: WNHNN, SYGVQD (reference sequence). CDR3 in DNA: TGCGCCAGCAAGGGACAGGGGGGTTCAGATACGCAGTATTTT. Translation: CASKGQGGSDTQYF.

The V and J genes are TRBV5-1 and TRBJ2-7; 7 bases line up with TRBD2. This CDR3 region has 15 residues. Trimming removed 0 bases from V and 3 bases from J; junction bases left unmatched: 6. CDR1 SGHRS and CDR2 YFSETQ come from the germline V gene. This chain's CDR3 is CASSLARGTIYEQYF. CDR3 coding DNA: TGCGCCAGCAGCTTGGCCAGAGGGACTATCTACGAGCAGTACTTC.

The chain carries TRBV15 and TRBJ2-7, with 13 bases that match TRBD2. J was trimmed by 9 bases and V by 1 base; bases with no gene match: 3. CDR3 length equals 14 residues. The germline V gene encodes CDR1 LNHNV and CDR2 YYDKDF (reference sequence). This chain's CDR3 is CATSRGGTSGTQYF. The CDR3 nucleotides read TGTGCCACCAGCAGAGGCGGGACTAGCGGGACGCAGTACTTC.

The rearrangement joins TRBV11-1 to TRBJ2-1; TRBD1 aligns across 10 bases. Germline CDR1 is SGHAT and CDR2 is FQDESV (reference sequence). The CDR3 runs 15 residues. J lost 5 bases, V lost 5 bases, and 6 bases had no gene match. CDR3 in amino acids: CASSLGQGGHNEQFF. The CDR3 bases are TGTGCCAGCAGCCTAGGACAGGGGGGCCACAATGAGCAGTTCTTC.

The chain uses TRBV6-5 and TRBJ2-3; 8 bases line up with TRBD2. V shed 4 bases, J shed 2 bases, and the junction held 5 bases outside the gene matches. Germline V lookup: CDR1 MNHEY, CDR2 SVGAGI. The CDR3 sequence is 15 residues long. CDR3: CASSSRGGTTDTQYF. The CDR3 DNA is TGTGCCAGCAGTTCCCGGGGGGGGACCACAGATACGCAGTATTTT.

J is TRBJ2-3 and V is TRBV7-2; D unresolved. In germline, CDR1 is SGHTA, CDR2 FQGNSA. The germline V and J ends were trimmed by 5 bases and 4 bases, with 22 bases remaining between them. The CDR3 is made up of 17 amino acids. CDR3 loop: CASSTDLEFRTPDTQYF. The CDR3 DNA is TGTGCCAGCAGCACCGACCTGGAGTTTCGTACCCCAGATACGCAGTATTTT.

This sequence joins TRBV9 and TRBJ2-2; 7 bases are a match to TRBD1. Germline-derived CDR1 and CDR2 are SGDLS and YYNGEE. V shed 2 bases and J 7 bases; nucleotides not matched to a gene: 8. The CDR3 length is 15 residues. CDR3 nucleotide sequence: TGTGCCAGCAGCGTCCGACAGGGAATTTTCGGGGAGCTGTTTTTT. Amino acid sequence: CASSVRQGIFGELFF.

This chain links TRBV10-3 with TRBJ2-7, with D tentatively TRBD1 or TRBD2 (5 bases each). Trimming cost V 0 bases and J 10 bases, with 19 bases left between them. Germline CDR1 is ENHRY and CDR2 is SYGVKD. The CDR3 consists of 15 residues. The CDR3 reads CAISESTGAVPSQYF. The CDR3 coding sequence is TGTGCCATCAGTGAGTCCACCGGGGCGGTTCCCTCACAGTACTTC.

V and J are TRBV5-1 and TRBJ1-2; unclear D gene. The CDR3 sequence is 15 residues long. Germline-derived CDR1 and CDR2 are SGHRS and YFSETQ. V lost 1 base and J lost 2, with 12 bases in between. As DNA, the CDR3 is TGCGCCAGCAGCTTGATGGGCCTCCCCAACTATGGCTACACCTTC. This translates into CASSLMGLPNYGYTF.

DNA of the CDR3: TGTGCCAGCAGCCCCCGCCAAGGGGGGGCGTCTTACAATGAGCAGTTCTTC. Translation gives CASSPRQGGASYNEQFF. The chain has TRBV7-9 and TRBJ2-1, with D perhaps TRBD2 (7 bases). CDR3 size: 17 residues. Germline CDR1 reads SEHNR; CDR2 reads FQNEAQ (reference sequence). Between the trimmed V and J ends, which lost 5 bases and 4 bases, there was a span of 21 bases.

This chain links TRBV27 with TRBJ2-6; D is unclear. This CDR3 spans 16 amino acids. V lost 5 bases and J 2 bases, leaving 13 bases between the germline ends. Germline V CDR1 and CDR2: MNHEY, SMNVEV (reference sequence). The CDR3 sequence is CASSTLSEPGANVLTF. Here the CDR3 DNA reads TGTGCCAGCAGTACCCTCAGTGAGCCTGGGGCCAACGTCCTGACTTTC.

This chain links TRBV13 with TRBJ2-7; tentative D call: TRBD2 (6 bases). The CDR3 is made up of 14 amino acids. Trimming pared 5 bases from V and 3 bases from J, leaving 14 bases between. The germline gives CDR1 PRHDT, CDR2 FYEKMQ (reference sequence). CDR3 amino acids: CASSPGTGDYEQYF. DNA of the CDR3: TGTGCCAGCAGCCCAGGGACGGGAGACTACGAGCAGTACTTC.

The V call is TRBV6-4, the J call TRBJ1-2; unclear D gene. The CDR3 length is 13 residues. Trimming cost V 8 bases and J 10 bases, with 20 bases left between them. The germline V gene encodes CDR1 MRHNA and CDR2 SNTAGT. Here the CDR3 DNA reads TGTGCCAGCCAGGTGAAAAACACGGGTCACTACACCTTC. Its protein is CASQVKNTGHYTF.

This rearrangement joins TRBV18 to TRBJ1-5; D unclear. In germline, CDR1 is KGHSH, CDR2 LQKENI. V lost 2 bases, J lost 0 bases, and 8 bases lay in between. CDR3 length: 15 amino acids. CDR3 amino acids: CASSPVQTSNQPQHF. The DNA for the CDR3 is TGTGCCAGCTCACCAGTCCAGACTAGCAATCAGCCCCAGCATTTT.

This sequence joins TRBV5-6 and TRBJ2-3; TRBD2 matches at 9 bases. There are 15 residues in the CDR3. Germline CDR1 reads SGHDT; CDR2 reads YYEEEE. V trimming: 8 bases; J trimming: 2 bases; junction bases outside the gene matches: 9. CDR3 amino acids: CASLIAGDLTDTQYF. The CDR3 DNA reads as TGTGCCAGTTTGATAGCGGGGGACCTCACAGATACGCAGTATTTT.

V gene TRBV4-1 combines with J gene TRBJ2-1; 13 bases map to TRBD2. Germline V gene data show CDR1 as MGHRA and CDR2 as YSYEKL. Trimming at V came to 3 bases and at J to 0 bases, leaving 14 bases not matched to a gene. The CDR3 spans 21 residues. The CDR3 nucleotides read TGCGCCAGCAGCCACCCCCACCGACTAGCGGGAGGCCTGACCTCCTACAATGAGCAGTTCTTC. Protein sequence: CASSHPHRLAGGLTSYNEQFF.

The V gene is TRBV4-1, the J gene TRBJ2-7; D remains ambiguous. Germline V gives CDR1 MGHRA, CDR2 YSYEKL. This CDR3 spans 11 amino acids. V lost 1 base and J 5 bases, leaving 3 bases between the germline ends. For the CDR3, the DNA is TGCGCCAGCAGCCAAGGTGACGAGCAGTACTTC. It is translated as CASSQGDEQYF.

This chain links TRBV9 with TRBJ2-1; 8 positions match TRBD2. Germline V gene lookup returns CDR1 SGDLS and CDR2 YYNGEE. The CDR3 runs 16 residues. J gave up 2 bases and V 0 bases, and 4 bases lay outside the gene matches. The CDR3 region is CASSVVSGGPYNEQFF. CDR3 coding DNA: TGTGCCAGCAGCGTAGTGAGCGGGGGACCCTACAATGAGCAGTTCTTC.

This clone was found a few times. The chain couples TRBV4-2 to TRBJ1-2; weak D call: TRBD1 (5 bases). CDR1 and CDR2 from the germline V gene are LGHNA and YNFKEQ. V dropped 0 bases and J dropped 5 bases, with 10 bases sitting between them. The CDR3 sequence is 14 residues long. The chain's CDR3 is CASSQDRDGYGYTF. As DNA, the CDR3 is TGTGCCAGCAGCCAAGACCGGGACGGATATGGCTACACCTTC.

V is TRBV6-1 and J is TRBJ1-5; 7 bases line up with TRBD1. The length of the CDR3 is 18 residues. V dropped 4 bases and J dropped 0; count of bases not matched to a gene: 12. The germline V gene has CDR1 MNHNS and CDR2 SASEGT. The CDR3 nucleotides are TGTGCCAGCAGTGTATTAATTGAGACAGGGCTTAGCAATCAGCCCCAGCATTTT. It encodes CASSVLIETGLSNQPQHF.

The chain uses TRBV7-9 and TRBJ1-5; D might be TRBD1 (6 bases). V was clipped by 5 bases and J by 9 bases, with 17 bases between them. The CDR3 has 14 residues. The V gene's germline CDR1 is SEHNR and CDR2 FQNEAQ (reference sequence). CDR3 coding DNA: TGTGCCAGCAGCCCCTGGGACACCCGGTGGCCCCAGCATTTT. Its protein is CASSPWDTRWPQHF.

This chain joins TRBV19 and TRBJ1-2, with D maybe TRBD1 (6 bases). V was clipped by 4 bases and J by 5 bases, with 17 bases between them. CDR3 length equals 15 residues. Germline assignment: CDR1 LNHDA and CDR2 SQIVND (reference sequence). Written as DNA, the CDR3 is TGTGCCAGTAGTACCGCCTGGGAAACAGGGTATGGCTACACCTTC. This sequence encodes CASSTAWETGYGYTF.

CDR3 DNA sequence: TGTGCCAGCAGCAAAGAAGAGACCCAGTACTTC. It translates to CASSKEETQYF. This chain links TRBV5-6 with TRBJ2-5; D is undetermined. The V end was cut by 4 bases, the J end by 3 bases, with 4 bases between. The CDR3 contains 11 residues. Germline V gene lookup returns CDR1 SGHDT and CDR2 YYEEEE.

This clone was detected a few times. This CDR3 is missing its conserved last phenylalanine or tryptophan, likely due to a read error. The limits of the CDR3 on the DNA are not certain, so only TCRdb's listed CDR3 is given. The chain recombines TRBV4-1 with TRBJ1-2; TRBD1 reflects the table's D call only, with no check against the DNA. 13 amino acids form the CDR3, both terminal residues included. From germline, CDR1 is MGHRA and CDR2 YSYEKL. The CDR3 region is CASSQRSGGQQGL.